This TCR beta chain was profiled in a study of blood T cell repertoires in COVID-19. The table came from immunoSEQ multiplex PCR; TCRdb's copy has only in-frame clones and leaves some out. The sample lists 100,000 or so clones, approximately 86% seen once, with about 2.9% in the top ten. V lost 4 bases to trimming and J lost 5 bases; unmatched junction nucleotides: 7. This CDR3 contains 14 residues. CDR1 LGHDT and CDR2 YNNKEL come from the germline V gene (reference sequence). This receptor was identified in a man aged 45-65 years with active or convalescent COVID-19. Sequencing was performed on peripheral blood. The V call is TRBV3-1 (or the pseudogene TRBV3-2), the J call TRBJ1-2; 7 bases map to TRBD1. The CDR3 coding sequence is TGTGCCAGCAGCCTTCCGGGACAGAGGTATGGCTACACCTTC. Residues: CASSLPGQRYGYTF.